This T cell receptor beta chain was obtained from a study of cytomegalovirus exposure and HLA in healthy donors. 60 Vbeta and 13 Jbeta primers were used in PCR. Assay used: immunoSEQ multiplex PCR; TCRdb lists only in-frame clones, some missing. The sample contains fewer than 250,000 clones, 60% to 80% of which appear only once. As to this clone: Its antigen is unidentified.

General study points: Some segments of the V type, notably TRBV6-2 and TRBV6-3, were excluded as indistinguishable.

Germline-derived CDR1 and CDR2 are SGHRS and YFSETQ. Trimming left V 3 bases short and J 0 bases short, with 20 bases between. This CDR3 comprises 18 residues. The specimen was PBMCs. This chain uses TRBV5-1 with TRBJ2-3; a possible D gene is TRBD2 (6 bases). The receptor was derived from a young woman in good health and CMV-seropositive. Here the CDR3 DNA reads TGCGCCAGCAGCTCTACCAGACTAGGGGCGGCAAGCACAGATACGCAGTATTTT. This encodes CASSSTRLGAASTDTQYF.